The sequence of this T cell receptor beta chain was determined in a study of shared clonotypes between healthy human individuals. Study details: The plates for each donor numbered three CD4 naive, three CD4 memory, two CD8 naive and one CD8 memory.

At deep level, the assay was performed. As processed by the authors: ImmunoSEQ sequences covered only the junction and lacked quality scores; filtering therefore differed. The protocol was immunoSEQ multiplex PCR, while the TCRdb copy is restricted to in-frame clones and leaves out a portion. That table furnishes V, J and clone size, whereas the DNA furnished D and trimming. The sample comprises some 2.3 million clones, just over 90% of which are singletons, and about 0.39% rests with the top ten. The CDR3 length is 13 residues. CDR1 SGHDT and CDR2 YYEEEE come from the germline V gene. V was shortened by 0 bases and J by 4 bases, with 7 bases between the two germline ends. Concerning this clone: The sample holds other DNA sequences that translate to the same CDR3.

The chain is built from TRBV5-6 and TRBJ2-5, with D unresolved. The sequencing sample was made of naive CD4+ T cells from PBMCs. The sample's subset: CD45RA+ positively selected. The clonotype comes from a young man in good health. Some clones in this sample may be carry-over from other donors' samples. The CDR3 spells CASSLAGPETQYF. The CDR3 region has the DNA TGTGCCAGCAGCTTGGCGGGCCCAGAGACCCAGTACTTC.